This T cell receptor beta chain was captured in a study of Ad26.COV2.S vaccination and SARS-CoV-2 variants (dated by TCRdb to 2020 to 2023). Some background on the complete study: Donors in the vaccine arm were drawn from COV1001, a phase I-IIa trial of Ad26.COV2.S in healthy adults that was multicentre, randomized, double-blind and placebo-controlled. Dosing of Ad26.COV2.S was intramuscular, at either 5x10^10 or 1x10^11 viral particles, delivered as one shot or as two shots spaced 56 days apart. The specificity and breadth of SARS-CoV-2-reactive T cell receptors after Ad26.COV2.S vaccination were assessed by TCRbeta repertoire sequencing. A total of around 32 samples were included in the TCR-sequenced set, comprising 19 Ad26.COV2.S vaccine recipients, 5 placebo recipients and 8 SARS-CoV-2 convalescent individuals. Trial participants were randomized into five groups of five, in which low-dose or high-dose Ad26.COV2.S was given once or twice, or placebo was given on both occasions. Blinding of investigators to trial group allocation was maintained during experiments and outcome assessment. The study at large found these results: After vaccination, substantial breadth of spike-specific CD8+ and CD4+ T cell responses was reported. Compared with placebo recipients, Ad26.COV2.S recipients showed higher spike-specific TCR breadth (P = 0.0014). According to the authors, total T cell responses may have been underestimated by the TCR breadth and depth analyses. Vaccine and placebo recipients had similar non-spike TCR breadth, a finding consistent with the vaccine containing only spike. The study lacked the statistical power to compare responses across vaccine doses or regimens.

The treatment or condition tag for this specimen amounts to: 15 to 20 received Ad26.COV2.S at low or high dose, single or two shots; a few received placebo; per-sample allocation not given. For vaccine and placebo recipients, the sequenced repertoires came from samples collected on day 63 after the first injection. Between 29 July and 7 August 2020, Cohort 1b enrolled some 25 adults aged 18-55 years at one site in Boston, USA. Ad26.COV2.S was a replication-incompetent adenovirus type 26 vector expressing a prefusion-stabilized SARS-CoV-2 spike protein from the original Wuhan strain. V is shortened by 7 bases, J by 2 bases, and the region joining them spans 8 bases. From a lookup of the germline V gene, CDR1 and CDR2 are SQVTM and ANQGSEA. The CDR3 runs 11 amino acids, cysteine and phenylalanine included. Only the CDR3 DNA is retained, 33 bases long and in frame from the first base. With regard to this clone: The clone's antigen remains unknown. Within one base of it there is no much larger clone, and no base qualities were kept.

TCRbeta CDR3 regions were sequenced with the immunoSEQ Assay. After extraction, genomic DNA underwent amplification by bias-controlled multiplex PCR, followed by high-throughput sequencing. From the authors' description of their analysis: To quantify the absolute abundance of every unique TCRbeta CDR3 region, sequences were collapsed and filtered. T cell fraction was estimated by normalizing TCRbeta template counts to usable DNA, with usable DNA measured through amplification of reference genes found in all nucleated cells. Repertoire TCRs were annotated as SARS-CoV-2-specific by exact matching of V gene, CDR3 amino acid sequence and J gene to a known reactive TCR set. MIRA supplied the reference SARS-CoV-2 TCR set, which was filtered for enrichment in COVID-19-positive ImmuneCODE repertoires so that public or cross-reactive TCRs were removed. Using the MIRA antigens, annotated TCRs were further analysed by specific ORF or by position within an ORF. Breadth was defined as annotated unique rearrangements over total unique productive rearrangements; depth was the summed frequency of those rearrangements. Group comparisons of TCR breadth used two-sided Wilcoxon rank-sum tests. TCRdb's version of the immuneACCESS table is confined to in-frame rearrangements and falls short of the full clone set. An unresolved V gene accounts for under half of the shortfall where checked; the remainder is of unknown origin. V, J and clone size derive from that table, while D and trimming were established from the DNA sequence. This sample holds some 500,000 clones; 89% were observed only once. The top ten clones comprise about 2.4% of the sample.

The sequencing used peripheral blood, collected in a trial of Ad26.COV2.S vaccine versus placebo. The rearranged segments are TRBV29-1 and TRBJ1-2, and TRBD1 may be the D gene, going by 5 matching bases. The source is a person between 18 and 59 years old who received the Ad26.COV2.S COVID-19 vaccine or a placebo. The CDR3 is CSATGNYGYTF. The nucleotide sequence reads as follows: TGCAGCGCCACAGGCAACTATGGCTACACCTTC.